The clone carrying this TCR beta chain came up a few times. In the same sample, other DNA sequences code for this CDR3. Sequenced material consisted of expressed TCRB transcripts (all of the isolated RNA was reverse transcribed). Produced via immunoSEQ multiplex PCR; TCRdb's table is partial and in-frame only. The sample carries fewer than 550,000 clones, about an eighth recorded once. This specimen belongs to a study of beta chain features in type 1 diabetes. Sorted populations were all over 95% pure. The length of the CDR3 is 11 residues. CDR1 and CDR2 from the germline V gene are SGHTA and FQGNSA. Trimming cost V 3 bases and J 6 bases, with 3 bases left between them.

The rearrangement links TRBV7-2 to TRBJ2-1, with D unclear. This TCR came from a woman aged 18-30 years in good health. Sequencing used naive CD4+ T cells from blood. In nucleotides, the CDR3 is TGTGCCAGCAGCTTGGTCAATGAGCAGTTCTTC. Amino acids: CASSLVNEQFF.